Sequencing of this T cell receptor (beta chain) was carried out in a study of technical replicates of blood from a handful of donors. The CDR3 covers 14 residues. Germline lookup yields CDR1 MNHEY and CDR2 SVGAGI. V was cut by 2 bases and J by 2 bases, with 7 bases left in between. Assay used: immunoSEQ multiplex PCR; TCRdb lists only in-frame clones, some missing. The table shows 74,000 or so clones, with roughly 96% occurring only once. Material for sequencing was T cells isolated from PBMCs. The TCR sequence derives from a human donor in good health. The J gene is TRBJ2-1, the V gene TRBV6-5; D unclear. The CDR3 DNA reads TGTGCCAGCAGTTACCCCCTAGCCTACAATGAGCAGTTCTTC. Translated: CASSYPLAYNEQFF.